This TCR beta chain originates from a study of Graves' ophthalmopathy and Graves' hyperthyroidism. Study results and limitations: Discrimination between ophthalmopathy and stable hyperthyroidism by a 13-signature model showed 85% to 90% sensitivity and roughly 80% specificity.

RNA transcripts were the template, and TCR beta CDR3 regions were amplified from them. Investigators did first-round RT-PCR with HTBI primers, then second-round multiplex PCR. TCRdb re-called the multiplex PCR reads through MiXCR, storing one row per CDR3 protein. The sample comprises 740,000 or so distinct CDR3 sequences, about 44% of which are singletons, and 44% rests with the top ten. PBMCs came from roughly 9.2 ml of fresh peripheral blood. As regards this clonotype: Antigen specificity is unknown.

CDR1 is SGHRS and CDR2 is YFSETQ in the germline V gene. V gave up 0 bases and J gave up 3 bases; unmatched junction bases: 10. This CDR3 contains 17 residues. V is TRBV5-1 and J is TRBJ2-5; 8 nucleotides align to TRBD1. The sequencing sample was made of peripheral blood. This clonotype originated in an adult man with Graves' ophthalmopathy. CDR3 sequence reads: CASSLANQGAREETQYF. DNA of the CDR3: TGCGCCAGCAGCTTGGCTAATCAGGGGGCTAGGGAAGAGACCCAGTACTTC.